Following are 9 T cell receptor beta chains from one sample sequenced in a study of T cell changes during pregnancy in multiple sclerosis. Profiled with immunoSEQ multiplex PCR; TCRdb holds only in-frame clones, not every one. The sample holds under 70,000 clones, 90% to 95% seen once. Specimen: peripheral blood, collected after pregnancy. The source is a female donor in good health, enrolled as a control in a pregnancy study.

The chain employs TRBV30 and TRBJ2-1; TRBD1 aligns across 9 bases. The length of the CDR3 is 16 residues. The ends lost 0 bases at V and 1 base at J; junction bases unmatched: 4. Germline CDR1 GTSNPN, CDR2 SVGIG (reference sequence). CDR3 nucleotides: TGTGCCTGGAGTGTACAGGGGGCGGGGTCCTACAATGAGCAGTTCTTC. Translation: CAWSVQGAGSYNEQFF.

The chain's CDR3 is CSVEYRGRPYNEQFF. As DNA, the CDR3 is TGCAGCGTTGAATATCGGGGGAGACCCTACAATGAGCAGTTCTTC. This chain links TRBV29-1 with TRBJ2-1; D is perhaps TRBD2 (6 bases). Germline V CDR1 and CDR2: SQVTM, ANQGSEA. The CDR3 covers 15 residues. V was cut by 2 bases and J by 2 bases, with 13 bases left in between.

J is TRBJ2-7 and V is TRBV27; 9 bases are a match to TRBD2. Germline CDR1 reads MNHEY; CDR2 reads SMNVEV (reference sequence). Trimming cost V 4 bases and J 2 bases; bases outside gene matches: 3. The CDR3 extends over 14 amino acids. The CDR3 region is CASSSIAGAYEQYF. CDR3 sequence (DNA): TGTGCCAGCAGTTCAATAGCGGGGGCCTACGAGCAGTACTTC.

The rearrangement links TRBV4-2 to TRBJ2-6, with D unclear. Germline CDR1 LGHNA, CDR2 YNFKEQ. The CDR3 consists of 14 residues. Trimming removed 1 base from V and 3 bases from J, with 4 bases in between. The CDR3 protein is CASSQVSGANVLTF. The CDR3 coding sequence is TGTGCCAGCAGCCAAGTTAGTGGGGCCAACGTCCTGACTTTC.

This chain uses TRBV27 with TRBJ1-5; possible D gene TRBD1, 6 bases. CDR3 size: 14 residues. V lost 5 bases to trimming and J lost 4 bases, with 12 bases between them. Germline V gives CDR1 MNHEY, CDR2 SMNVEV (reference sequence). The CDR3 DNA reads TGTGCCAGCAGTCGGGGACAACTGAATCAGCCCCAGCATTTT. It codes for CASSRGQLNQPQHF.

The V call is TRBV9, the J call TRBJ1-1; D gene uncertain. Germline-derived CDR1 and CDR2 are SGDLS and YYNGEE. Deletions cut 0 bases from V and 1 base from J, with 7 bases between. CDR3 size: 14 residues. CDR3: CASSVGSGNTEAFF. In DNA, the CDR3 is TGTGCCAGCAGCGTAGGGTCAGGGAACACTGAAGCTTTCTTT.

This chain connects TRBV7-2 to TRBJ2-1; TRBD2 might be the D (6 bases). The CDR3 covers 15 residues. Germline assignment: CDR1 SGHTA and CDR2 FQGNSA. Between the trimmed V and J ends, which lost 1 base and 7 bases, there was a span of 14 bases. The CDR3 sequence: CASSLVVTSLNEQFF. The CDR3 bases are TGTGCCAGCAGCTTAGTTGTGACTAGTTTAAATGAGCAGTTCTTC.

The CDR3 loop reads CASSRDRGRFTEAFF. The CDR3 DNA reads as TGTGCCAGCAGCCGGGACAGGGGACGATTCACTGAAGCTTTCTTT. The rearrangement uses TRBV5-6 and TRBJ1-1; 10 bases agree with TRBD1. Germline V gene lookup returns CDR1 SGHDT and CDR2 YYEEEE. V lost 4 bases, J lost 4 bases, and 7 bases stayed unmatched. The CDR3 runs to 15 residues.

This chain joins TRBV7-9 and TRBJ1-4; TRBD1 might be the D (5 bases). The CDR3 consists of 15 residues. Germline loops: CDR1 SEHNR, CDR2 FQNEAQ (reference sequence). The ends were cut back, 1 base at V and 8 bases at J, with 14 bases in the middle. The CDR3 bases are TGTGCCAGCAGCTTAGGGGGCAGGGTCGACGAAAAACTGTTTTTT. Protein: CASSLGGRVDEKLFF.